A selection of T cell receptor beta chains follows, all from one sample in a study of shared clonotypes between healthy human individuals. Using immunoSEQ multiplex PCR, the repertoire was profiled, and TCRdb retains in-frame clones only, with some absent. The sample yields 2 million to 3 million clones, 80% to 95% seen once. Sequences were obtained from naive CD4+ T cells from PBMCs. The receptors come from a man younger than 30 in good health. Some clones in this sample may be carry-over from other donors' samples. Each CDR3 is given with its conserved first and last residue. Each record gives: CDR3 protein, V gene, J gene, CDR3 length, D gene. D genes are given only for firm matches.

CAWSLGGSGETQYF	TRBV30	TRBJ2-5	14	-
CASSLGSGGGAGNTIYF	TRBV7-2	TRBJ1-3	17	-
CASNIWTVAGYNEQFF	TRBV5-6	TRBJ2-1	16	-
CSVGKDRGYGYTF	TRBV29-1	TRBJ1-2	13	TRBD1
CASSLELRGQHTQYF	TRBV5-8	TRBJ2-3	15	TRBD1
CASSPGPAEQYF	TRBV6-6	TRBJ2-7	12	-
CASKPGPGQETQYF	TRBV7-3	TRBJ2-5	14	-
CASSLNFVAGEAFF	TRBV7-9	TRBJ1-1	14	-
CASSQEFGFMNSYEQYF	TRBV4-1	TRBJ2-7	17	-
CASSGGTAQDNSPLHF	TRBV5-1	TRBJ1-6	16	TRBD1
CASSLRLAGGVGGELFF	TRBV27	TRBJ2-2	17	TRBD2
CASTTRAASGYNEQFF	TRBV28	TRBJ2-1	16	TRBD2
CASSQEPPSNSGANVLTF	TRBV4-1	TRBJ2-6	18	-
CSVTEGWGQETQYF	TRBV29-1	TRBJ2-5	14	-
CASSNRTSGRASYNEQFF	TRBV6-4	TRBJ2-1	18	TRBD2
CASRIAGPNTGELFF	TRBV19	TRBJ2-2	15	-
CASSFSMDTQYF	TRBV5-4	TRBJ2-3	12	-
CASSLGGGDYGYTF	TRBV5-4	TRBJ1-2	14	-
CASKRPDSSKHYGYTF	TRBV19	TRBJ1-2	16	-
CASSRGGRDTGELFF	TRBV5-4	TRBJ2-2	15	-
CASSLTGSGRAYNEQFF	TRBV28	TRBJ2-1	17	-
CASSFRDRDLYEQYF	TRBV6-5	TRBJ2-7	15	TRBD1
CASSPTGGNEKLFF	TRBV19	TRBJ1-4	14	TRBD1
CSVGQGGGEQFF	TRBV29-1	TRBJ2-1	12	TRBD1
CASSLATTGGAGYTF	TRBV5-4	TRBJ1-2	15	TRBD1
CASSLSSELGQPQHF	TRBV6-6	TRBJ1-5	15	-
CASSSRDPGNTIYF	TRBV5-1	TRBJ1-3	14	-
CASSPRSGRGTQYF	TRBV11-3	TRBJ2-5	14	-
CASRPQGARHQPQHF	TRBV6-5	TRBJ1-5	15	TRBD1
CASSLRGGNQPQHF	TRBV7-2	TRBJ1-5	14	-
CASSLEGGGEQFF	TRBV5-1	TRBJ2-1	13	-
CASSSIVGITEAFF	TRBV11-2	TRBJ1-1	14	-
CASSLDRGGTNYGYTF	TRBV7-6	TRBJ1-2	16	TRBD1
CASSLRVAGHTGELFF	TRBV7-3	TRBJ2-2	16	TRBD2
CASVTASYEQYF	TRBV5-5	TRBJ2-7	12	-
CASSSGRPSNQPQHF	TRBV27	TRBJ1-5	15	-
CASSAQQGAKGYTF	TRBV6-5	TRBJ1-2	14	TRBD1
CASSFAGTGAYNEQFF	TRBV11-3	TRBJ2-1	16	TRBD1
CASSQEAGPTSYEQYF	TRBV4-1	TRBJ2-7	16	TRBD2
CASSYSKDRGYNGYTF	TRBV6-5	TRBJ1-2	16	TRBD1
CASSDRFVRQPQHF	TRBV2	TRBJ1-5	14	-
CASSTNTEAFF	TRBV28	TRBJ1-1	11	-
CASSLRPGETQYF	TRBV5-6	TRBJ2-5	13	-
CASSPWGQGGELFF	TRBV5-4	TRBJ2-2	14	-
CASSLTQGSANYGYTF	TRBV7-2	TRBJ1-2	16	TRBD1
CASSIQGNQETQYF	TRBV19	TRBJ2-5	14	-
CASSSPRTGAGQYF	TRBV13	TRBJ2-7	14	TRBD1
CASSLRGSYEQYF	TRBV27	TRBJ2-7	13	-
CASSLTGTALEQYF	TRBV7-9	TRBJ2-7	14	-
CASSLDFPNEQFF	TRBV5-4	TRBJ2-1	13	-
CASSWENTEAFF	TRBV7-8	TRBJ1-1	12	-
CAWSLASSYNSPLHF	TRBV30	TRBJ1-6	15	-
CASSAGQGYSGNTIYF	TRBV9	TRBJ1-3	16	TRBD1
CASSSHPDRYSNQPQHF	TRBV6-7	TRBJ1-5	17	-
CASSVTPSGRITDTQYF	TRBV9	TRBJ2-3	17	TRBD2
CASNLKGYADGYTF	TRBV6-5	TRBJ1-2	14	-
CASSPTGVGEKLFF	TRBV18	TRBJ1-4	14	TRBD1
CASSASGRGNNEQFF	TRBV13	TRBJ2-1	15	TRBD2
CASREEVWGGYEQYF	TRBV28	TRBJ2-7	15	TRBD2
CAWSRRDRGYTF	TRBV30	TRBJ1-2	12	-